This TCR beta chain is drawn from a study of blood T cell repertoires in COVID-19. Across the study: Specimens from acute and convalescent COVID-19 originated in the United States, Italy and Spain.

Losses at the gene ends were 8 bases for V and 2 bases for J; bases not matched to a gene: 13. This CDR3 is 18 amino acids long. Germline CDR1 is LNHDA and CDR2 is SQIVND (reference sequence). The Seattle patients joined while their infection was active and were tracked longitudinally afterward. Original analysis: The assay estimated nucleated cells by amplifying reference gene primers. The data were produced by immunoSEQ multiplex PCR, yet TCRdb's version contains in-frame clones alone and is incomplete. The V and J calls and clone size come from that table; D and trimming were worked out from the DNA. Of 400,000 to 450,000 clones in the sample, about 89% were seen once.

The chain uses TRBV19 and TRBJ2-3; 13 positions agree with TRBD2. The source of this sequence is a woman in her thirties or forties with COVID-19, enrolled during active disease. The sample consisted of peripheral blood. CDR3 amino acids: CASSPAGLAGRYTDTQYF. For the CDR3, the DNA is TGTGCCAGTTCCCCGGCGGGACTAGCGGGAAGGTACACAGATACGCAGTATTTT.